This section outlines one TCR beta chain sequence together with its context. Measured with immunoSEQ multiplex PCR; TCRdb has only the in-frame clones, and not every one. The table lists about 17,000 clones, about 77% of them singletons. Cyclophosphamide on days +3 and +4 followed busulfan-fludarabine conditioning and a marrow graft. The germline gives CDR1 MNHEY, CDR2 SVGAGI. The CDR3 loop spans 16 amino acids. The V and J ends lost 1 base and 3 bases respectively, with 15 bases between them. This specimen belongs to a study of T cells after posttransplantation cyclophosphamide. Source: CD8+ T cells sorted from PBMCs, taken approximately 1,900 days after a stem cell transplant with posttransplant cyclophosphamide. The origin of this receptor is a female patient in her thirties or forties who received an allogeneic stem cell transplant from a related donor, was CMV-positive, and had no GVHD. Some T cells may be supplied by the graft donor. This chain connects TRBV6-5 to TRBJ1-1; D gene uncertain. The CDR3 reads CASSYLLGVADTEAFF. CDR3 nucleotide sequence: TGTGCCAGCAGTTACTTGTTAGGAGTCGCGGACACTGAAGCTTTCTTT.